The sequence of this T cell receptor beta chain was determined in a study of Ad26.COV2.S vaccination and SARS-CoV-2 variants. Here immunoSEQ multiplex PCR was the method, and the copy in TCRdb shows in-frame clones only, minus some. The sample lists about 350,000 clones; 88% were seen once. The treatment: approximately 18 received Ad26.COV2.S at low or high dose, single or two shots; roughly five received placebo; per-sample allocation not given. Samples were taken on day 63 after the first vaccine or placebo injection. Sequenced here: peripheral blood, sampled in a trial of Ad26.COV2.S vaccine versus placebo. The sequence was collected from a person between 18 and 65 years old who received the Ad26.COV2.S COVID-19 vaccine or a placebo.

This chain's CDR3 is CASGIWTVTDTQYF. CDR3 coding DNA: TGTGCTAGTGGTATCTGGACAGTCACAGATACGCAGTATTTT. This chain connects TRBV12-5 to TRBJ2-3, with a possible D match to TRBD1 (6 bases). Trimming shortened V by 5 bases and J by 2 bases, and 11 bases separated the two germline ends. This CDR3 spans 14 amino acids. From germline, CDR1 is LGHNT and CDR2 FRNRAP.